This TCR beta chain is from a study of T-cell memory formation after mild COVID-19. Study-wide findings and caveats: Pre-infection memory contained some responding clones, which suggested that cross-reactive memory had joined. Clones that contracted from day 15 to 85 had balanced CD4/CD8; later expanders were CD4+ biased.

Per the germline V gene, CDR1 is SGHDN and CDR2 is FVKESK. CDR3 length: 17 amino acids. Trimming took off 0 bases at V and 3 bases at J, with 14 bases between the two ends. One entry per CDR3 protein, called by TCRdb with MiXCR from the 5' RACE reads. The sample comprises hundreds of thousands of distinct CDR3 sequences, roughly 25% of which are singletons, and approximately 12% rests with the top ten. This clonotype has at least ten counts. The antigen remains unidentified. The chain carries TRBV14 and TRBJ2-2, with D perhaps being TRBD1 or TRBD2 (5 bases each). The source is an adult woman who had mild COVID-19 (a few samples of this study predate the infection). Cell type and time point are not known. Input material: PBMCs or a T cell subset sorted from them (not recorded which). CDR3 in DNA: TGTGCCAGCAGCCAAGATGGGACGGTGAGGCACACCGGGGAGCTGTTTTTT. It codes for CASSQDGTVRHTGELFF.